Presented here are 21 T cell receptor beta chains from one specimen sequenced in a study of T cell responses to AZD1222 COVID-19 vaccine. Using immunoSEQ multiplex PCR, the repertoire was profiled, and TCRdb retains in-frame clones only, with some absent. The sample holds more than 150,000 clones, around 95% seen once. This sample comprised peripheral blood, obtained on day 0 of AZD1222 vaccination. The source is an adult in good health.

The V call is TRBV6-1, the J call TRBJ1-5, with a possible D match to TRBD1 (6 bases). CDR3 length: 16 amino acids. V dropped 3 bases and J dropped 2 bases, with 14 bases sitting between them. CDR1 and CDR2 from the germline V gene are MNHNS and SASEGT. CDR3 sequence: CASSENRVPRNQPQHF. CDR3 DNA sequence: TGTGCCAGCAGTGAGAACAGGGTTCCCCGCAATCAGCCCCAGCATTTT.

This chain connects TRBV5-1 to TRBJ2-7; D is unclear. Germline CDR1 reads SGHRS; CDR2 reads YFSETQ. The CDR3 has 16 residues. V was cut by 0 bases and J by 1 base, with 14 bases left in between. The CDR3 is CASSLGRNVGSYEQYF. CDR3 nucleotides: TGCGCCAGCAGCTTGGGTCGGAATGTTGGATCCTACGAGCAGTACTTC. The entire variable domain, with the rest obtained from reference TRBV5-1 and TRBJ2-7, is as follows: KAGVTQTPRYLIKTRGQQVTLSCSPISGHRSVSWYQQTPGQGLQFLFEYFSETQRNKGNFPGRFSGRQFSNSRSEMNVSTLELGDSALYLCASSLGRNVGSYEQYFGPGTRLTVT.

This rearrangement joins TRBV29-1 to TRBJ1-2, with D tentatively TRBD1 (6 bases). This CDR3 spans 15 amino acids. Trimming removed 7 bases from V and 2 bases from J, with 20 bases in between. Germline CDR1 reads SQVTM; CDR2 reads ANQGSEA. The CDR3 DNA follows: TGCAGCGCCTCCCGGTACACAGGGCTAAACTATGGCTACACCTTC. It is translated as CSASRYTGLNYGYTF. The complete variable domain, with remaining parts taken from reference TRBV29-1 and TRBJ1-2, reads SAVISQKPSRDICQRGTSLTIQCQVDSQVTMMFWYRQQPGQSLTLIATANQGSEATYESGFVIDKFPISRPNLTFSTLTVSNMSPEDSSIYLCSASRYTGLNYGYTFGSGTRLTVV.

As to this clone: Distinct nucleotide sequences in the sample also encode this CDR3. The chain employs TRBV12-3 or TRBV12-4 and TRBJ1-2; 8 bases are a match to TRBD1. Losses at the gene ends were 6 bases for V and 6 bases for J; bases not matched to a gene: 6. CDR3 length: 13 residues. This chain's CDR3 is CASSFRGLNGYTF. The CDR3 DNA follows: TGTGCCAGCAGCTTCAGGGGGCTTAATGGCTACACCTTC.

This clone was seen only once. The CDR3 loop is CAIKGTGGDAFF. In DNA, the CDR3 is TGTGCCATCAAGGGCACAGGGGGGGACGCTTTCTTT. The V gene is TRBV10-3, the J gene TRBJ1-1; 8 bases line up with TRBD1. The CDR3 length is 12 residues. V lost 7 bases and J lost 11; bases outside the gene matches: 9. CDR1 and CDR2 from the germline V gene are ENHRY and SYGVKD.

This CDR3 reads CASSLRHTGELFF. The CDR3 DNA reads TGTGCCAGCAGTTTGAGACACACCGGGGAGCTGTTTTTT. This chain links TRBV12-3 or TRBV12-4 with TRBJ2-2; no firm D call. CDR3 length: 13 amino acids. Trimming left V 3 bases short and J 3 bases short, with 5 bases between.

The V gene is TRBV24-1, the J gene TRBJ1-5, with D hard to call. The CDR3 runs 13 residues. CDR1 KGHDR and CDR2 SFDVKD come from the germline V gene. V was cut by 0 bases and J by 8 bases, with 7 bases left in between. The CDR3 sequence: CATSDLFGEPQHF. The CDR3 DNA is TGTGCCACCAGTGATTTGTTCGGGGAGCCCCAGCATTTT.

The chain has TRBV29-1 and TRBJ1-1, with 7 bases matching TRBD1. The CDR3 runs 13 residues. After removal of 4 bases from V and 5 bases from J, the junction contained 7 bases not matched to a gene. In germline, CDR1 is SQVTM, CDR2 ANQGSEA. The CDR3, as DNA: TGCAGCGTTGGGGAGACAGGGATAACTGAAGCTTTCTTT. It encodes CSVGETGITEAFF.

CDR3 sequence: CASSLTGTPGTNSPLHF. DNA for the CDR3: TGTGCCAGCAGTTTAACTGGGACGCCCGGGACGAATTCACCCCTCCACTTT. The genes are TRBV28 and TRBJ1-6; tentatively, D is TRBD1 (5 bases). The CDR3 has 17 residues. The V end was cut by 2 bases, the J end by 7 bases, with 18 bases between. Germline V CDR1 and CDR2: MDHEN, SYDVKM.

As DNA, the CDR3 is TGTGCCAGTAGTATAGGAGCGGGGTTTGGCACAGATACGCAGTATTTT. This translates into CASSIGAGFGTDTQYF. The gene calls are TRBV19 and TRBJ2-3; 7 bases match TRBD2. Germline lookup yields CDR1 LNHDA and CDR2 SQIVND (reference sequence). Trimming removed 1 base from V and 1 base from J; junction bases left unmatched: 5. The CDR3 is made up of 16 amino acids.

The chain is built from TRBV7-9 and TRBJ1-2, with 7 bases lining up with TRBD1. J gave up 5 bases and V 4 bases, and 13 bases lay outside the gene matches. CDR1 is SEHNR, CDR2 FQNEAQ, per germline (reference sequence). The CDR3 sequence is 16 residues long. The CDR3, as DNA: TGTGCCAGCAGCTCTTTTTCTTTGGGACAGATTTATGGCTACACCTTC. It is translated as CASSSFSLGQIYGYTF.

The chain has TRBV7-9 and TRBJ2-3, with D possibly matching TRBD1 (7 bases). The CDR3 totals 17 residues. Germline values: CDR1 SEHNR, CDR2 FQNEAQ (reference sequence). With 11 bases removed from V and 5 bases from J, the gap between germline ends came to 29 bases. The chain's CDR3 is CAEQTGRLRDGEDTQYF. In DNA, the CDR3 is TGTGCCGAGCAGACAGGGAGATTGCGGGATGGGGAAGATACGCAGTATTTT.

The genes are TRBV28 and TRBJ2-3; 9 bases align to TRBD1. CDR3 length equals 14 residues. CDR1 is MDHEN and CDR2 is SYDVKM in the germline V gene. V gave up 6 bases and J gave up 4 bases; unmatched junction bases: 5. The CDR3 here is CASREGQGSDTQYF. The CDR3 nucleotides read TGTGCCAGCAGGGAAGGACAGGGGTCAGATACGCAGTATTTT.

This chain joins TRBV7-2 and TRBJ2-5; 7 bases line up with TRBD2. The CDR3 totals 19 residues. Germline values: CDR1 SGHTA, CDR2 FQGNSA. After removal of 6 bases from V and 4 bases from J, the junction contained 23 bases not matched to a gene. The CDR3 reads CASSPGLVLNSPGGETQYF. CDR3 sequence (DNA): TGTGCCAGCAGTCCCGGACTAGTCTTAAATTCACCCGGGGGAGAGACCCAGTACTTC.

This chain links TRBV2 with TRBJ1-5, with D uncertain. V lost 6 bases to trimming and J lost 9 bases, with 9 bases between them. CDR1 and CDR2 (germline): SNHLY, FYNNEI. The CDR3 has 11 residues. CDR3 sequence (DNA): TGTGCCAGCAGCGACCCCGGGCCCCAGCATTTT. This translates into CASSDPGPQHF.

The gene calls are TRBV10-1 and TRBJ2-1, with D possibly called TRBD1 or TRBD2 (5 bases each). V lost 3 bases, J lost 6 bases, and 12 bases lay in between. The germline CDR1 and CDR2 sequences are WNHNN and SYGVQD (reference sequence). CDR3 size: 14 residues. The DNA of the CDR3 is TGCGCCAGCAGTGATCTCCCAGGGACCAATGAGCAGTTCTTC. This translates into CASSDLPGTNEQFF.

This rearrangement joins TRBV3-1 (or the pseudogene TRBV3-2) to TRBJ2-7, with 9 bases aligning to TRBD2. Trimming removed 4 bases from V and 6 bases from J; junction bases left unmatched: 4. In germline, CDR1 is LGHDT, CDR2 YNNKEL (reference sequence). CDR3 size: 13 residues. The CDR3 DNA reads as TGTGCCAGCAGCCCTAGCGGGATCGGCGAGCAGTACTTC. It is translated as CASSPSGIGEQYF.

The chain links TRBV27 to TRBJ1-2; 7 bases fit TRBD1. With 5 bases clipped from V and 4 bases from J, the junction kept 7 bases outside the gene matches. CDR3 size: 14 residues. CDR1 MNHEY and CDR2 SMNVEV come from the germline V gene (reference sequence). The chain's CDR3 is CASSPQGQFYGYTF. CDR3 coding DNA: TGTGCCAGCAGTCCTCAGGGACAGTTCTATGGCTACACCTTC.

The chain couples TRBV5-1 to TRBJ1-2; possibly TRBD1 for D (6 bases). The CDR3 consists of 13 residues. Looked up from germline, CDR1 is SGHRS and CDR2 is YFSETQ. Trimming pared 3 bases from V and 1 base from J, leaving 7 bases between. This CDR3 is CASSWTVNYGYTF. Written as DNA, the CDR3 is TGCGCCAGCAGCTGGACAGTTAACTATGGCTACACCTTC.

The V gene is TRBV11-2, the J gene TRBJ1-1; D not resolved. In germline, CDR1 is SGHAT, CDR2 FQNNGV. CDR3 length: 16 residues. Trimming took 1 base from V and 2 from J, leaving 14 bases between them. In DNA form, the CDR3 reads TGTGCCAGCAGCTTAGGGGGATGGGAAAGCAACACTGAAGCTTTCTTT. This gives the protein CASSLGGWESNTEAFF.

V and J are TRBV7-8 and TRBJ1-1; TRBD1 might be the D (5 bases). Germline lookup yields CDR1 SGHVS and CDR2 FQNEAQ. This CDR3 comprises 15 residues. Trimming left V 1 base short and J 1 base short, with 10 bases between. The CDR3 nucleotides are TGTGCCAGCAGCTTAGGCAGCGGGGCGAACACTGAAGCTTTCTTT. This encodes CASSLGSGANTEAFF.